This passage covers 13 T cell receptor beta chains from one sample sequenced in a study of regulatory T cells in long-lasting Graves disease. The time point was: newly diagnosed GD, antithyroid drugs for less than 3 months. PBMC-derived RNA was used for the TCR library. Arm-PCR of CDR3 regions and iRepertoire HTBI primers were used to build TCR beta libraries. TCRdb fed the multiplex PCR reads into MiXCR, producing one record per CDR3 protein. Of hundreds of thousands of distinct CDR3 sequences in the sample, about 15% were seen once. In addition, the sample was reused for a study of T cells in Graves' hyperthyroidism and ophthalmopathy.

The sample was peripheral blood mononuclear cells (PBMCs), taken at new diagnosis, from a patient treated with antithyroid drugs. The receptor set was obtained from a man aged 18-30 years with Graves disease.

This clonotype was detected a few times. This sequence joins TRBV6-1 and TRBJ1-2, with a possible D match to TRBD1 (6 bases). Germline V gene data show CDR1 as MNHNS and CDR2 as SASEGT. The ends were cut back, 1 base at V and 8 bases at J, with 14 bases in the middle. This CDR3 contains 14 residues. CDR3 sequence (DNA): TGTGCCAGCAGTGAAGTAGGGGGATCAGGAGGCTACACCTTC. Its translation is CASSEVGGSGGYTF.

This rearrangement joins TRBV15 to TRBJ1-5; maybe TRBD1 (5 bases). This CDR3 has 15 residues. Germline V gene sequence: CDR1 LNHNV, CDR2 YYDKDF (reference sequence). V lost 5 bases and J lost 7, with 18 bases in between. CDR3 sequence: CATSGPLRGGQPQHF. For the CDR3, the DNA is TGTGCCACCAGCGGACCTTTACGGGGGGGACAGCCCCAGCATTTT.

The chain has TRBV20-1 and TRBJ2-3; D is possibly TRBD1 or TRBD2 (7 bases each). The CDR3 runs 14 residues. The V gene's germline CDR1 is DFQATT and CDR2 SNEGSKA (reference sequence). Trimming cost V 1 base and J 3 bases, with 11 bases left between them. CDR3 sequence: CSARVQGGTDTQYF. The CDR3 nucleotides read TGCAGTGCTAGAGTTCAGGGGGGGACAGATACGCAGTATTTT.

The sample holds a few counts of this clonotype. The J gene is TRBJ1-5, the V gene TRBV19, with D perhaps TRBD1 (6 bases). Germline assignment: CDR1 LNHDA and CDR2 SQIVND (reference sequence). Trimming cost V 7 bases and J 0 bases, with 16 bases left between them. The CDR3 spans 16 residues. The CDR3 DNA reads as TGTGCCAGTATAGCCCTGGCAGGGGATAGCAATCAGCCCCAGCATTTT. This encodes CASIALAGDSNQPQHF.

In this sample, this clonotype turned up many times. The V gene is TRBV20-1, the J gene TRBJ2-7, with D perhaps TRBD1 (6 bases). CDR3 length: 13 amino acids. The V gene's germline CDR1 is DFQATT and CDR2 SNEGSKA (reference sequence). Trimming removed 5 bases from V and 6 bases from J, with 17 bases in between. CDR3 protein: CSAFEGVYGEQYF. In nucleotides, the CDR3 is TGCAGTGCTTTCGAGGGGGTCTATGGCGAGCAGTACTTC.

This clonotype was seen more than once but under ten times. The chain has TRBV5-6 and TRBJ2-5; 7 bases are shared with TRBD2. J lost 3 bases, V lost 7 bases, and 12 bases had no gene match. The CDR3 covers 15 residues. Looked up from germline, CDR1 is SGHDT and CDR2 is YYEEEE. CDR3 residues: CASRGLGAGEETQYF. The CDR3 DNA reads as TGTGCCAGCCGCGGCCTAGGGGCGGGAGAAGAGACCCAGTACTTC. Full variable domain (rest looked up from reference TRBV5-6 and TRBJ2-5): DAGVTQSPTHLIKTRGQQVTLRCSPKSGHDTVSWYQQALGQGPQFIFQYYEEEERQRGNFPDRFSGHQFPNYSSELNVNALLLGDSALYLCASRGLGAGEETQYFGPGTRLLVL.

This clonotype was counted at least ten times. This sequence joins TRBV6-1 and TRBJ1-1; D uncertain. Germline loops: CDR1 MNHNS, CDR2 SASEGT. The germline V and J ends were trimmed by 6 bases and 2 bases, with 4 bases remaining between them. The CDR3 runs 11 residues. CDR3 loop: CASRLNTEAFF. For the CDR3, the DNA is TGTGCCAGCAGACTAAACACTGAAGCTTTCTTT.

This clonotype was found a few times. CDR3: CASSWSGRGTDTQYF. CDR3 bases: TGTGCCAGCAGCTGGAGCGGCAGGGGGACAGATACGCAGTATTTT. This rearrangement joins TRBV6-1 to TRBJ2-3; 7 nucleotides align to TRBD1. The CDR3 is 15 residues long. The trim removed 6 bases at V and 3 bases at J, leaving 9 bases unmatched. Per germline, CDR1 MNHNS and CDR2 SASEGT.

CDR3 coding DNA: TGTGCCAGCAGCTTAGGAGGCGAGGGTCACAATGAGCAGTTCTTC. It specifies CASSLGGEGHNEQFF. This chain connects TRBV11-1 to TRBJ2-1, with D perhaps matching TRBD2 (5 bases). The germline CDR1 and CDR2 sequences are SGHAT and FQDESV (reference sequence). This CDR3 has 15 residues. Trimming shortened V by 1 base and J by 5 bases, and 12 bases separated the two germline ends.

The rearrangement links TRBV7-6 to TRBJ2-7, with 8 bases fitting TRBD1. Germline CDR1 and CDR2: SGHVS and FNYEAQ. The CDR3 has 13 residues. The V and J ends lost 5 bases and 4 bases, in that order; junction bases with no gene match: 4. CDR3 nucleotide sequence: TGTGCCAGCAGCCCGACAGGGGAGTACGAGCAGTACTTC. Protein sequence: CASSPTGEYEQYF.

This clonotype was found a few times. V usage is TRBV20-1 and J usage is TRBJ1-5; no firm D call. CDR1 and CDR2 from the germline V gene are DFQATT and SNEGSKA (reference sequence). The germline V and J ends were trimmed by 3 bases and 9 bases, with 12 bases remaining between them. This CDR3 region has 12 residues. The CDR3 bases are TGCAGTGCTAGGGACGGAGCTGGGCCCCAGCATTTT. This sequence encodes CSARDGAGPQHF.

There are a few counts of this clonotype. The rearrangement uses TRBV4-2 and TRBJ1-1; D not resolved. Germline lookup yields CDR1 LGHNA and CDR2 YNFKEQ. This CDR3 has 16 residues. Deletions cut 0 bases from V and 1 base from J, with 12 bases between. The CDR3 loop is CASSQDHGVSNTEAFF. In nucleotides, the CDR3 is TGTGCCAGCAGCCAAGATCATGGGGTCTCGAACACTGAAGCTTTCTTT.

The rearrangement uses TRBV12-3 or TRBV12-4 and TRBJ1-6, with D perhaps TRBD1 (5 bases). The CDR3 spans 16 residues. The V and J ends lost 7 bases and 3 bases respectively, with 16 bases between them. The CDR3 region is CASKAGGTGYNSPLHF. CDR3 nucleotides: TGTGCCAGCAAGGCGGGGGGAACGGGCTATAATTCACCCCTCCACTTT.